This TCR beta chain was sequenced for a study of breast tumors, draining lymph nodes, adjacent tissues. TCRdb redid the calling of the multiplex PCR reads with MiXCR, one entry per CDR3 protein. This sample yields roughly 120,000 distinct CDR3 sequences, of which 20% are seen a single time; around 3.5% belongs to the top ten. Samples came from axillary lymph nodes draining the breast cancer. Whole-study findings and limits: Compared with lymph nodes, tumors were less diverse; compared with nontumor tissue, more.

The CDR3 covers 13 residues. CDR1 and CDR2 from the germline V gene are LNHDA and SQIVND (reference sequence). V was trimmed by 10 bases and J by 4 bases, leaving 16 bases between them. This clonotype was recorded many times. Its antigen is still unknown. This TCR came from a female donor with breast cancer. Some clones in this sample may be carry-over from other donors' samples. Sequencing used axillary lymph node tissue. The genes are TRBV19 and TRBJ2-5; weak D call: TRBD1 (7 bases). CDR3 amino acids: CAIAQGRGETQYF. The CDR3 coding sequence is TGTGCCATTGCACAGGGGCGGGGAGAGACCCAGTACTTC.